One TCR beta chain is described in this entry. This sample is drawn from a study of blood T cell repertoires in COVID-19. At the level of the study: The United States, Italy and Spain supplied acute and convalescent COVID-19 samples.

V shed 7 bases and J shed 5 bases, with 11 bases lying between them. This CDR3 is 12 amino acids long. CDR1 is MNHEY, CDR2 SVGAGI, per germline. TCRdb's copy holds only in-frame clones and misses some; the assay was immunoSEQ multiplex PCR. Of around 16,000 clones listed, roughly 85% are singletons. V is TRBV6-5 and J is TRBJ1-1; a weak D match, TRBD1 (5 bases). What was sequenced was peripheral blood. This clonotype was sampled from a man in his 70s in a cohort sampled during active COVID-19. CDR3 DNA sequence: TGTGCCAGCACCCCCGGGGGGACTGAAGCTTTCTTT. It codes for CASTPGGTEAFF.